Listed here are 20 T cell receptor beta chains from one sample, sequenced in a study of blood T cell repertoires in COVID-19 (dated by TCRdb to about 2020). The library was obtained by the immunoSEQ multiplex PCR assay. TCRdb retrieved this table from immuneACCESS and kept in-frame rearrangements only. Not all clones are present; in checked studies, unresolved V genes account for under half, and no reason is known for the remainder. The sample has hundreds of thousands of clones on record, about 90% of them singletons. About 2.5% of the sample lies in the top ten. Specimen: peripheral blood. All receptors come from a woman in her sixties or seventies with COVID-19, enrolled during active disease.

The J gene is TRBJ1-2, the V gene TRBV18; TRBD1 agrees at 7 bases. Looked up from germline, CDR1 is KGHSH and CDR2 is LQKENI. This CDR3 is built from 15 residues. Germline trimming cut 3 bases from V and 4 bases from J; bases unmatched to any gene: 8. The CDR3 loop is CASSPRQGEGYGYTF. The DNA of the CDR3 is TGTGCCAGCTCACCTAGACAGGGTGAGGGCTATGGCTACACCTTC.

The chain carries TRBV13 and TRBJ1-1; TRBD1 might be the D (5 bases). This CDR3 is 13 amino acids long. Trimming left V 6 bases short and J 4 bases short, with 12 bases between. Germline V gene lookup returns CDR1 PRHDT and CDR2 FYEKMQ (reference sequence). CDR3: CASRRPGGTEAFF. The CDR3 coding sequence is TGTGCCAGCAGGCGCCCGGGGGGCACTGAAGCTTTCTTT.

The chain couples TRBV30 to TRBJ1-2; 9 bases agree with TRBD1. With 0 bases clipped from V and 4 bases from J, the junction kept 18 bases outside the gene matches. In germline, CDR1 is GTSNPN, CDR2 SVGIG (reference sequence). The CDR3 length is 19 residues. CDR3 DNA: TGTGCCTGGAGTGTGTGGGGGACGACAGGGGGTGCCCGCCTCTATGGCTACACCTTC. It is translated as CAWSVWGTTGGARLYGYTF.

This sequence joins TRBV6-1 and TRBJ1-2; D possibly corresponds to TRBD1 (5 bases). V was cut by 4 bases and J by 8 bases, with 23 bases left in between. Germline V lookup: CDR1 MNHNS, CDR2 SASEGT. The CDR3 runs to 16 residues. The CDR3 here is CASSVWDGAATRGYTF. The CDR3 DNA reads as TGTGCCAGCAGTGTTTGGGATGGGGCAGCCACACGGGGCTACACCTTC.

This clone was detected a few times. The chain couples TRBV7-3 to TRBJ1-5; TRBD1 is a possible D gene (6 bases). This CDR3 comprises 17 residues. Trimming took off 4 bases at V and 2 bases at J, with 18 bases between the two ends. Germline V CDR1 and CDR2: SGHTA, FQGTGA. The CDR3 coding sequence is TGTGCCAGCAGCTCATCCCCAGGGGTCCTCTGCAATCAGCCCCAGCATTTT. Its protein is CASSSSPGVLCNQPQHF.

The CDR3 protein is CATSDLQGEAFF. The CDR3 DNA reads TGTGCCACCAGTGATTTGCAGGGTGAAGCTTTCTTT. The chain has TRBV24-1 and TRBJ1-1; tentative D call: TRBD1 (5 bases). Germline V lookup: CDR1 KGHDR, CDR2 SFDVKD. The CDR3 length is 12 residues. Trimming removed 0 bases at V and 7 bases at J, with 5 bases between.

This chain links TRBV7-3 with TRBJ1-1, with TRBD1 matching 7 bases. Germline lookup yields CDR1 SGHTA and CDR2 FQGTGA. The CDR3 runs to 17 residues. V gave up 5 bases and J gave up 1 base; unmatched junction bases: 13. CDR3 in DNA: TGTGCCAGCAGCCCTAGCCCAACTCGGACAGGGAACACTGAAGCTTTCTTT. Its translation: CASSPSPTRTGNTEAFF.

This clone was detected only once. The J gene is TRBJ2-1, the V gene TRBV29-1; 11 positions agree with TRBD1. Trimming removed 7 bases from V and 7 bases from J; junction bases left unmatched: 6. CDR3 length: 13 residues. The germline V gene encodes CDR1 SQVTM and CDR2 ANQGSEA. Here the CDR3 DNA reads TGCAGCGCGGGACAGGGGGACGGGAATGAGCAGTTCTTC. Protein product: CSAGQGDGNEQFF.

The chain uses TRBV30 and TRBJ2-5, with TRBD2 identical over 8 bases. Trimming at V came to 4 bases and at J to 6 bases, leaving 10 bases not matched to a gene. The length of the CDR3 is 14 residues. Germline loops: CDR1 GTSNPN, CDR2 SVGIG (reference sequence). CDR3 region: CAWNNGGAKKTQYF. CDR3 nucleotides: TGTGCCTGGAACAACGGGGGGGCCAAGAAGACCCAGTACTTC.

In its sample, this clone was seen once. The chain's CDR3 is CASSLGGLYNEQFF. Here the CDR3 DNA reads TGTGCCAGCAGCTTGGGGGGCCTCTACAATGAGCAGTTCTTC. The chain employs TRBV5-4 and TRBJ2-1; D is possibly TRBD1 (5 bases). From germline, CDR1 is SGHNT and CDR2 YYREEE (reference sequence). The CDR3 covers 14 residues. V shed 0 bases and J shed 3 bases, with 7 bases lying between them.

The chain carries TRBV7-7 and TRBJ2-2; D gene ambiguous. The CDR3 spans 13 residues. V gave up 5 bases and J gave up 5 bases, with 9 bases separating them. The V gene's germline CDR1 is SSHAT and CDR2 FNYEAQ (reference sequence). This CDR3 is CASSASRTGELFF. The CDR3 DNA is TGTGCCAGCAGCGCCTCTAGGACCGGGGAGCTGTTTTTT. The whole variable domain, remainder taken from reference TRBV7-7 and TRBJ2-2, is GAGVSQSPRYKVTKRGQDVTLRCDPISSHATLYWYQQALGQGPEFLTYFNYEAQPDKSGLPSDRFSAERPEGSISTLTIQRTEQRDSAMYRCASSASRTGELFFGEGSRLTVL.

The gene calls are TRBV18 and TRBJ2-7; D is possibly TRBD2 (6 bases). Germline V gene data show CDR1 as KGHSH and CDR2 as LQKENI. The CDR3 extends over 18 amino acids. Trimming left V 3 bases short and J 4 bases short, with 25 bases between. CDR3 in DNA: TGTGCCAGCTCACCGTCGACTGGGACTCCAAAAGTGGTATACGAGCAGTACTTC. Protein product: CASSPSTGTPKVVYEQYF. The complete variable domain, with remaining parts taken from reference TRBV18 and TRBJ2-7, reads NAGVMQNPRHLVRRRGQEARLRCSPMKGHSHVYWYRQLPEEGLKFMVYLQKENIIDESGMPKERFSAEFPKEGPSILRIQQVVRGDSAAYFCASSPSTGTPKVVYEQYFGPGTRLTVT.

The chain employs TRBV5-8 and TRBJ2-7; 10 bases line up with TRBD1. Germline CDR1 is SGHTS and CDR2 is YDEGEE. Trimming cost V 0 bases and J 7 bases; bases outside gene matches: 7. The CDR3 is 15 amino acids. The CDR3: CASSLGDRGIDEQYF. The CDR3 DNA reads TGTGCCAGCAGCTTGGGGGACAGGGGTATAGATGAGCAGTACTTC.

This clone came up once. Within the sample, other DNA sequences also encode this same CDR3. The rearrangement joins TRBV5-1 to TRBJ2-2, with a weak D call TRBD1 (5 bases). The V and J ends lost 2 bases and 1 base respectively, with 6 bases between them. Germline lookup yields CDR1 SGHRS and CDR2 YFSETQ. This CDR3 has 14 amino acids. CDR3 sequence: CASSFTGNTGELFF. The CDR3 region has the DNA TGCGCCAGCAGCTTTACAGGGAACACCGGGGAGCTGTTTTTT.

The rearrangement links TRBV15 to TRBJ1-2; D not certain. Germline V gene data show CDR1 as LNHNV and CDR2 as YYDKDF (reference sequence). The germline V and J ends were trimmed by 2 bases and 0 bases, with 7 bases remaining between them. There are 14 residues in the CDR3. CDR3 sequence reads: CATSRKTTNYGYTF. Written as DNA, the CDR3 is TGTGCCACCAGCAGAAAAACAACTAACTATGGCTACACCTTC. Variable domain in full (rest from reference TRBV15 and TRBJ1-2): DAMVIQNPRYQVTQFGKPVTLSCSQTLNHNVMYWYQQKSSQAPKLLFHYYDKDFNNEADTPDNFQSRRPNTSFCFLDIRSPGLGDTAMYLCATSRKTTNYGYTFGSGTRLTVV.

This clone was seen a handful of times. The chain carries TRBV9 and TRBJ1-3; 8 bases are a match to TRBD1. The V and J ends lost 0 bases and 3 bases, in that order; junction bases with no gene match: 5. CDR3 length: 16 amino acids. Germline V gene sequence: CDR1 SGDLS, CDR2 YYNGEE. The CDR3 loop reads CASSVEAGGFGNTIYF. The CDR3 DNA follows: TGTGCCAGCAGCGTAGAGGCAGGGGGCTTTGGAAACACCATATATTTT.

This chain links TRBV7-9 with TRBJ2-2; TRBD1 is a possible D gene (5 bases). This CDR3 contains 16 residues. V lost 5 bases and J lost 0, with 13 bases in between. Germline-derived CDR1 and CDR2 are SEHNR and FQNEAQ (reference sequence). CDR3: CASSTTDSSNTGELFF. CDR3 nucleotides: TGTGCCAGCAGCACTACCGACAGTTCGAACACCGGGGAGCTGTTTTTT.

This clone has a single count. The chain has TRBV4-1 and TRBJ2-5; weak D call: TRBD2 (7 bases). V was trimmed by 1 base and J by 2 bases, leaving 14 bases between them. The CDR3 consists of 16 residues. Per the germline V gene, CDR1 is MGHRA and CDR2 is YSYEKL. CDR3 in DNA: TGCGCCAGCAGCCAAGGCGCGGGGGCCACACAAGAGACCCAGTACTTC. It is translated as CASSQGAGATQETQYF.

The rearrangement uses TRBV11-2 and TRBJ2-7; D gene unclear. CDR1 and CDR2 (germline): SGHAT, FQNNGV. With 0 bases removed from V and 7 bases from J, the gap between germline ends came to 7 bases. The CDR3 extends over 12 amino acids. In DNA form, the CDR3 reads TGTGCCAGCAGCTTAGATACAGCTGAGCAGTACTTC. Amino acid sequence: CASSLDTAEQYF.

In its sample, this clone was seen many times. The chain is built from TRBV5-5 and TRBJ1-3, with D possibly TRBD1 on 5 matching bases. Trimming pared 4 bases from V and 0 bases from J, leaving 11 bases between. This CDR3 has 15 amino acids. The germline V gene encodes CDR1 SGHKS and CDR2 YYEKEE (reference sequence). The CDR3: CASSVQGGSGNTIYF. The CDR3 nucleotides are TGTGCCAGCAGCGTTCAGGGAGGCTCTGGAAACACCATATATTTT.